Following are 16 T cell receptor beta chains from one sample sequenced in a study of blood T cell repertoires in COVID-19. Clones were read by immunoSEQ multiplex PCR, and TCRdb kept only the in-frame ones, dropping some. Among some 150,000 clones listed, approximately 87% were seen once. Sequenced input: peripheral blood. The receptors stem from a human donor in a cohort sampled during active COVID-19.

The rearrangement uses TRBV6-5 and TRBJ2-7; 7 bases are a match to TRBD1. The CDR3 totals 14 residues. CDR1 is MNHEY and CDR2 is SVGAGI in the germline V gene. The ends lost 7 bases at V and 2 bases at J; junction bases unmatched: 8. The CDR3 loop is CASTKQGFPYEQYF. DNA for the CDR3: TGTGCCAGCACCAAACAGGGGTTTCCCTACGAGCAGTACTTC.

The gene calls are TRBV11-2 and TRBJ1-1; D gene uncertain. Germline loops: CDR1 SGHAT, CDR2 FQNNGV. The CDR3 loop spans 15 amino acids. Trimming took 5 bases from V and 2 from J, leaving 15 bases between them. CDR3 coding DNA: TGTGCCAGCAGCCCCAACGGAGCCGGAAACACTGAAGCTTTCTTT. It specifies CASSPNGAGNTEAFF.

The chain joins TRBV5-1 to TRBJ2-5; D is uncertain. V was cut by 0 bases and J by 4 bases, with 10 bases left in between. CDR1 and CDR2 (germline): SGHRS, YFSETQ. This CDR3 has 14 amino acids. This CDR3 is CASSLAEIVETQYF. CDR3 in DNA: TGCGCCAGCAGCTTGGCCGAGATTGTAGAGACCCAGTACTTC.

The CDR3 coding sequence is TGTGCCAGCAGCATCTCAGGGCGCGGCTACACCTTC. Its translation: CASSISGRGYTF. The V call is TRBV7-9, the J call TRBJ1-2, with a possible D match to TRBD1 (5 bases). This CDR3 is 12 amino acids long. Trimming pared 5 bases from V and 8 bases from J, leaving 12 bases between. Germline V lookup: CDR1 SEHNR, CDR2 FQNEAQ (reference sequence).

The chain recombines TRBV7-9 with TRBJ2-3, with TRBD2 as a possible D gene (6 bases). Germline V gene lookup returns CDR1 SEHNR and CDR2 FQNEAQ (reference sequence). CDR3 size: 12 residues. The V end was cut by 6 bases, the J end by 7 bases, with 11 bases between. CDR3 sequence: CASSRLDNTQYF. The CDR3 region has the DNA TGTGCCAGCAGTCGACTAGACAATACGCAGTATTTT.

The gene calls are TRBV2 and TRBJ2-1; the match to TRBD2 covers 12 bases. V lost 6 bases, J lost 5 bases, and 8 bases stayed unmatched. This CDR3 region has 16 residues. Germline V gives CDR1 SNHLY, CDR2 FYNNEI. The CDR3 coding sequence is TGTGCCAGCAGCCTACTAGCGGGAGGTATTAACAATGAGCAGTTCTTC. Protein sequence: CASSLLAGGINNEQFF.

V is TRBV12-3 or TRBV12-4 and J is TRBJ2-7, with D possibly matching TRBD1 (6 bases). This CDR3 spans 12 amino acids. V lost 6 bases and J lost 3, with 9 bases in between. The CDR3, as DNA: TGTGCCAGCAGCGGGGACAACTACGAGCAGTACTTC. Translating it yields CASSGDNYEQYF.

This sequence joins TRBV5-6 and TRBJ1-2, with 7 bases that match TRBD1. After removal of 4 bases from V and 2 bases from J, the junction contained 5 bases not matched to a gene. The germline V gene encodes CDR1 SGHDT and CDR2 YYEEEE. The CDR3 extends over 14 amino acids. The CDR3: CASSRDRDNYGYTF. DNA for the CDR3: TGTGCCAGCAGCAGAGACAGGGACAACTATGGCTACACCTTC.

CDR3 in DNA: TGCGCCAGCAGCCAAGCCTTTGGGGCTCAAGAGACCCAGTACTTC. Translation: CASSQAFGAQETQYF. This chain connects TRBV4-3 to TRBJ2-5, with D perhaps TRBD1 (5 bases). The CDR3 length is 15 residues. V lost 1 base and J 2 bases, leaving 11 bases between the germline ends. From germline, CDR1 is LGHNA and CDR2 YSLEER.

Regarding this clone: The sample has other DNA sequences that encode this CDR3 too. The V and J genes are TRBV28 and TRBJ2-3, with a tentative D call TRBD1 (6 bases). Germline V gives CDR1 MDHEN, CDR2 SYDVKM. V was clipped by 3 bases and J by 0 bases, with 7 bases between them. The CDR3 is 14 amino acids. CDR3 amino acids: CASSLDRSTDTQYF. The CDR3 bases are TGTGCCAGCAGTTTGGACAGAAGCACAGATACGCAGTATTTT.

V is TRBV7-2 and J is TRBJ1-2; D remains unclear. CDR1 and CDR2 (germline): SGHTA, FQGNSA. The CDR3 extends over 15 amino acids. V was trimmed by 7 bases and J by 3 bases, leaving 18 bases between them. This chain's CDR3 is CASTMATEGYYGYTF. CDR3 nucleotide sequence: TGTGCCAGCACCATGGCGACGGAGGGATACTATGGCTACACCTTC.

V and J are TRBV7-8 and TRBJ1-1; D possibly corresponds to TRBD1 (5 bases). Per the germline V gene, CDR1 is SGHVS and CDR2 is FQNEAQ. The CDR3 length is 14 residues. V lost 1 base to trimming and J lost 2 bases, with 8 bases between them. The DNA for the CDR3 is TGTGCCAGCAGCTTAGTGACAGTCAACACTGAAGCTTTCTTT. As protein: CASSLVTVNTEAFF.

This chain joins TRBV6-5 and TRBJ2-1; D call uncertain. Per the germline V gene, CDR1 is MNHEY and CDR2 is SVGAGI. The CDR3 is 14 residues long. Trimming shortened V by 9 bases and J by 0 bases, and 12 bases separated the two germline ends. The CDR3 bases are TGTGCCAGTTCTGGCGGAGTCTCCTACAATGAGCAGTTCTTC. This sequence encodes CASSGGVSYNEQFF.

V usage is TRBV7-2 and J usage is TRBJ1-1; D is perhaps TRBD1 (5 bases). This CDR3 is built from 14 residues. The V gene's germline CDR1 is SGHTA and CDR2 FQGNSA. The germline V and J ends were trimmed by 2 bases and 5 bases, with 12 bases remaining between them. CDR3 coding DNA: TGTGCCAGCAGCTTAAGGGGCCTCGGGACTGAAGCTTTCTTT. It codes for CASSLRGLGTEAFF.

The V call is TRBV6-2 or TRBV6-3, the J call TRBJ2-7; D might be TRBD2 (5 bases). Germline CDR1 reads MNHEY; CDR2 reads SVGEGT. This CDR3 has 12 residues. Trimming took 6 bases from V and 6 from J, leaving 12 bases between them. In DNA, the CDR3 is TGTGCCAGCAGCCGAGGGTCTGGCGAGCAGTACGTC. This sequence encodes CASSRGSGEQYV.

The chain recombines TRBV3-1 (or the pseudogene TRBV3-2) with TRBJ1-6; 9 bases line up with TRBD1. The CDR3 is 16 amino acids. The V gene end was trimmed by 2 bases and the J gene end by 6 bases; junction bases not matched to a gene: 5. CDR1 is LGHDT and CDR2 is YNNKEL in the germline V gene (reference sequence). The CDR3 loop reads CASSQLGTGFNSPLHF. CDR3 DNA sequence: TGTGCCAGCAGCCAACTCGGGACAGGGTTTAATTCACCCCTCCACTTT.